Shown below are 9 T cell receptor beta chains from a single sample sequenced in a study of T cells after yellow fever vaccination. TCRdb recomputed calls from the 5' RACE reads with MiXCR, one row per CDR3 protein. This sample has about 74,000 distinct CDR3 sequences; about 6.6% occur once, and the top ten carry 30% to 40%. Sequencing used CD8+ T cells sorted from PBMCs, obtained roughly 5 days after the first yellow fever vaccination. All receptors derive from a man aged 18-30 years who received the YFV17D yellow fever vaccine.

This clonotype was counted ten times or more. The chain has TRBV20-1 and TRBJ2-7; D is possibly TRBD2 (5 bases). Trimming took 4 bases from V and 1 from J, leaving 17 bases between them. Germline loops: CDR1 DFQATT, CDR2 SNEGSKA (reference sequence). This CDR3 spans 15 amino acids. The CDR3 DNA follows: TGCAGTGCTACGCCATTAGCGACGGGTTCCTACGAGCAGTACTTC. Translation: CSATPLATGSYEQYF.

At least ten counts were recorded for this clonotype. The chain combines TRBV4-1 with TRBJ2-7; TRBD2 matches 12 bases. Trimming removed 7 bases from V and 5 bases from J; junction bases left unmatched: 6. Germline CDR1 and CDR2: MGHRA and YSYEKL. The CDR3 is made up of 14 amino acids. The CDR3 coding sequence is TGCGCCAGCACACTGACTAGCGGGGGAAACGAGCAGTACTTC. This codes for CASTLTSGGNEQYF.

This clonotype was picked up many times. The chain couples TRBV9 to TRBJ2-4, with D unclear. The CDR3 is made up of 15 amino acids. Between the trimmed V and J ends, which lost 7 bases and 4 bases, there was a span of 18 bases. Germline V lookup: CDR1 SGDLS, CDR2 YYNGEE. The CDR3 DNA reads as TGTGCCAGCTCCAGTTCCGACAACCCGAAAAACATTCAGTACTTC. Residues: CASSSSDNPKNIQYF. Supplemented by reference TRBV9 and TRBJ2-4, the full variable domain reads DSGVTQTPKHLITATGQRVTLRCSPRSGDLSVYWYQQSLDQGLQFLIQYYNGEERAKGNILERFSAQQFPDLHSELNLSSLELGDSALYFCASSSSDNPKNIQYFGAGTRLSVL.

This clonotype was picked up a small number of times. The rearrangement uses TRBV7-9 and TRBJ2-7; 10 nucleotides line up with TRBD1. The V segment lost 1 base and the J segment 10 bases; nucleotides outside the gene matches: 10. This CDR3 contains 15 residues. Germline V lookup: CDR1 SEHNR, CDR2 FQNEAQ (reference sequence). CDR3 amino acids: CASSLVGGDRGEQYV. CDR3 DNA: TGTGCCAGCAGCTTAGTAGGTGGGGACAGGGGAGAACAGTACGTC.

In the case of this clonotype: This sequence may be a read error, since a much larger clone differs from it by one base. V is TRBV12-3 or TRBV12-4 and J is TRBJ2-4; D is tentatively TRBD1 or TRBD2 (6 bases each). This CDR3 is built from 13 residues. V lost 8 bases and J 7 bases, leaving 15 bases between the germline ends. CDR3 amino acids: CASRKGGYNIQYF. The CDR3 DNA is TGTGCCAGCCGAAAGGGGGGATACAACATTCAGTACTTC.

The CDR3 region has the DNA TGTGCCAGCAGTTACAGGAGCTCCTATAATTCACCCCTCCACTTT. Its protein product is CASSYRSSYNSPLHF. The chain uses TRBV6-5 and TRBJ1-6; D gene uncertain. The germline gives CDR1 MNHEY, CDR2 SVGAGI. The CDR3 has 15 amino acids. Between the trimmed V and J ends, which lost 2 bases and 0 bases, there was a span of 5 bases.

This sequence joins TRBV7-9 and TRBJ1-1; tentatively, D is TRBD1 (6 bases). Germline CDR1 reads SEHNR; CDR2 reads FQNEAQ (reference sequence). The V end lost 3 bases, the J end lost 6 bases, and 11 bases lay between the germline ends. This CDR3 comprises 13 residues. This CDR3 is CASSLYRAPEAFF. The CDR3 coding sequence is TGTGCCAGCAGCTTGTACAGGGCACCTGAAGCTTTCTTT.

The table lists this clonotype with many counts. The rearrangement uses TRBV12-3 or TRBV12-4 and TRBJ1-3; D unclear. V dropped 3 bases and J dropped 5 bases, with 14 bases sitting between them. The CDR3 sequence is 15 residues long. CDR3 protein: CASSFVRVGRNTIYF. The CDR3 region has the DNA TGTGCCAGCAGTTTTGTGAGGGTAGGGAGAAACACCATATATTTT.

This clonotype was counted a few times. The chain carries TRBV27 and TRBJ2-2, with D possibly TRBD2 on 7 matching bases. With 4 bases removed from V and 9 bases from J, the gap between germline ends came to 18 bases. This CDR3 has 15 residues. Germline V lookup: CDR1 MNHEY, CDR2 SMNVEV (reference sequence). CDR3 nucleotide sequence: TGTGCCAGCAGTTATAGGGGGGGGCTAGGAAGGGAGCTGTTTTTT. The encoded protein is CASSYRGGLGRELFF.